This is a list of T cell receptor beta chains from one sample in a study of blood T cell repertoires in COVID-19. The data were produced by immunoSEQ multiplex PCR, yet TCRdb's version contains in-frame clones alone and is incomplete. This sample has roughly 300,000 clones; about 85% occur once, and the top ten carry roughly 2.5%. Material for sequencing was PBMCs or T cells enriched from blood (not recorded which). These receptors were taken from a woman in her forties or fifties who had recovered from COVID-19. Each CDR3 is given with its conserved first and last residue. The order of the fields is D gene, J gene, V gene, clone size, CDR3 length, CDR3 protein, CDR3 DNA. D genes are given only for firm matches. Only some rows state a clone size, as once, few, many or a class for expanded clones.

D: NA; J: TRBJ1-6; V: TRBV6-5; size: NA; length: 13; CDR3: CASSDSGDSPLHF; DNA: TGTGCCAGCAGTGACTCGGGAGATTCACCCCTCCACTTT
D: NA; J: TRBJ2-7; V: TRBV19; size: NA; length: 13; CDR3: CASSIGYQGEQYF; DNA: TGTGCCAGTAGTATCGGATACCAGGGCGAGCAGTACTTC
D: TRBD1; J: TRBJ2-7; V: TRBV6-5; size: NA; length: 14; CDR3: CASRPPGTAKEQYF; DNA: TGTGCCAGCAGGCCACCCGGGACAGCAAAAGAGCAGTACTTC
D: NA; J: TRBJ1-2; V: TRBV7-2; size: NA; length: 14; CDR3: CASSQVKAGGRYTF; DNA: TGTGCCAGCAGCCAAGTAAAGGCGGGGGGTCGCTACACCTTC
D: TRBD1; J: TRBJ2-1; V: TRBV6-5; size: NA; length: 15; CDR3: CASSYEGARISEQFF; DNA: TGTGCCAGCAGTTACGAGGGGGCAAGGATTAGTGAGCAGTTCTTC
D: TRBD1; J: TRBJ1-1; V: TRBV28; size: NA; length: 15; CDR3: CASSSLRAGGTEAFF; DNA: TGTGCCAGCAGTTCCCTTAGGGCAGGGGGCACTGAAGCTTTCTTT
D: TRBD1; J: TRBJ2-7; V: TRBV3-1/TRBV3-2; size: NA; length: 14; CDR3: CASSQGTGDYEQYF; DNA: TGTGCCAGCAGCCAAGGGACAGGGGACTACGAGCAGTACTTC
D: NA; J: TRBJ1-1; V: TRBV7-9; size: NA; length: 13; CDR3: CASSRTGDTGAFF; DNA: TGTGCCAGCAGTCGGACCGGGGACACTGGAGCTTTCTTT
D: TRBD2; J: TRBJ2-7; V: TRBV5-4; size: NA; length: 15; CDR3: CASRDSLRGGQEQYF; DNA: TGTGCCAGCAGGGACAGCTTGCGGGGGGGGCAAGAGCAGTACTTC
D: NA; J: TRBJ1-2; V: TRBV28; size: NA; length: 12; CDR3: CASSTPNYGYTF; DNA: TGTGCCAGCAGCACTCCTAACTATGGCTACACCTTC
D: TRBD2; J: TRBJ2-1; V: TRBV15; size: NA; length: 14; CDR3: CATSRAGGDNEQFF; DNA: TGTGCCACCAGCAGAGCGGGGGGGGACAATGAGCAGTTCTTC
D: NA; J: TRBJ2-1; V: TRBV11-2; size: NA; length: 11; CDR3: CASSPAGKQFF; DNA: TGTGCCAGCAGTCCAGCGGGCAAGCAGTTCTTC
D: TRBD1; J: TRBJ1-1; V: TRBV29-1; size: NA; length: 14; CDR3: CSVEEGRGDTEAFF; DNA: TGCAGCGTTGAAGAAGGCAGGGGGGACACTGAAGCTTTCTTT
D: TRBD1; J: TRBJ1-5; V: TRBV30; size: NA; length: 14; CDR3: CAWSVLGQGQPQHF; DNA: TGTGCCTGGAGTGTATTGGGACAGGGCCAGCCCCAGCATTTT
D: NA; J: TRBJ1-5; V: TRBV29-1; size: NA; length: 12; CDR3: CSVQERDQPQHF; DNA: TGCAGCGTACAGGAAAGGGATCAGCCCCAGCATTTT
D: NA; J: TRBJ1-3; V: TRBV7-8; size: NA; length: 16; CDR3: CASSFALGRSGNTIYF; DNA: TGTGCCAGCAGCTTTGCACTAGGGCGATCTGGAAACACCATATATTTT
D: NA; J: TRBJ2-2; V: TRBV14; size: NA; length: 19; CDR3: CASSQDRAGDLANTGELFF; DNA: TGTGCCAGCAGCCAAGACAGAGCAGGGGACCTCGCGAACACCGGGGAGCTGTTTTTT
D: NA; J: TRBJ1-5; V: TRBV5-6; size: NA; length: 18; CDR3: CASSFWRGGPYSNQPQHF; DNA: TGTGCCAGCAGCTTTTGGAGGGGGGGGCCGTATAGCAATCAGCCCCAGCATTTT
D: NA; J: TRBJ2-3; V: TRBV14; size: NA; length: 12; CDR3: CASSQGRRTQYF; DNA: TGTGCCAGCAGCCAAGGGAGGAGAACGCAGTATTTT
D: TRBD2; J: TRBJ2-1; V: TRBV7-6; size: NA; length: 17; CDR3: CASSFPAGGSSLNEQFF; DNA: TGTGCCAGCAGCTTCCCGGCGGGAGGTTCTTCCCTCAATGAGCAGTTCTTC
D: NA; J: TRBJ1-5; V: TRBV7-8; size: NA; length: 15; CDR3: CASSIATGANQPQHF; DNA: TGTGCCAGCAGCATCGCGACAGGCGCGAATCAGCCCCAGCATTTT
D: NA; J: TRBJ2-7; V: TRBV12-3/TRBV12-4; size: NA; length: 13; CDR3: CASSPTGTYEQYF; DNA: TGTGCCAGCAGTCCAACAGGGACCTACGAGCAGTACTTC
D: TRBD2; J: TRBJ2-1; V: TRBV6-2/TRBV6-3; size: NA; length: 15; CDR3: CASSLRAGGYNEQFF; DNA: TGTGCCAGCAGTCTAAGAGCGGGAGGTTACAATGAGCAGTTCTTC
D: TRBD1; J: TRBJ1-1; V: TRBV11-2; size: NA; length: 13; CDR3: CASSSTGRNEAFF; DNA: TGTGCCAGCAGCTCGACAGGGAGGAATGAAGCTTTCTTT
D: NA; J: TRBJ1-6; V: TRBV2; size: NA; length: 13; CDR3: CASRGEGNSPLHF; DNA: TGTGCCAGCAGGGGGGAGGGTAATTCACCCCTCCACTTT
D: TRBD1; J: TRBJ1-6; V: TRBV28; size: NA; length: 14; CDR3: CASSPRDRVSPLHF; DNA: TGTGCCAGCAGCCCCCGGGACAGGGTCTCACCCCTCCACTTT
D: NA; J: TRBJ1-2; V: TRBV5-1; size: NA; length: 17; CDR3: CASSPGTSRRMGYGYTF; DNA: TGCGCCAGCAGCCCTGGGACTTCCCGAAGAATGGGCTATGGCTACACCTTC
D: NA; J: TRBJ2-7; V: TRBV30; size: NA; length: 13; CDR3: CAWSALAGYEQYF; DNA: TGTGCCTGGAGCGCGCTGGCGGGCTACGAGCAGTACTTC
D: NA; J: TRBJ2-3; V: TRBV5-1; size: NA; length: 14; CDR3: CASSSYSATDTQYF; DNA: TGCGCCAGCAGCTCTTACTCAGCGACAGATACGCAGTATTTT
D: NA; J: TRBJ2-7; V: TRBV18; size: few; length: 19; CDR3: CASSVHHSGTSGVVYEQYF; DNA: TGTGCCAGCTCAGTCCATCATTCCGGGACCTCGGGGGTGGTCTACGAGCAGTACTTC
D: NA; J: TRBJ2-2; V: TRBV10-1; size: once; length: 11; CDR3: CASGNTGELFF; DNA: TGCGCCAGCGGCAACACCGGGGAGCTGTTTTTT
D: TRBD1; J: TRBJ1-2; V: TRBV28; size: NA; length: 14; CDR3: CASSLGDRADGYTF; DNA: TGTGCCAGCAGTTTAGGGGACAGGGCAGACGGCTACACCTTC
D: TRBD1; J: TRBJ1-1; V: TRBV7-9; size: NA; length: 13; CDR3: CASSQDRENEAFF; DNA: TGTGCCAGCAGCCAGGACAGGGAGAATGAAGCTTTCTTT
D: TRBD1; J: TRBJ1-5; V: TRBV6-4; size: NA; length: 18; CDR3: CASSPRTGWPLPNQPQHF; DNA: TGTGCCAGCAGCCCCCGGACAGGCTGGCCGCTCCCCAATCAGCCCCAGCATTTT
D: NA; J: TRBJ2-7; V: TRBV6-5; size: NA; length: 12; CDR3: CASSYAVYEQYF; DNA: TGTGCCAGCAGTTACGCGGTGTACGAGCAGTACTTC
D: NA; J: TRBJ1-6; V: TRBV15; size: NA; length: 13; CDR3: CATTSSYNSPLHF; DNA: TGTGCCACAACGAGCTCCTATAATTCACCCCTCCACTTT
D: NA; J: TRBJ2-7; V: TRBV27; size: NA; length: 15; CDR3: CASSLSLGTTYEQYF; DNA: TGTGCCAGCAGTTTATCTCTAGGGACAACTTACGAGCAGTACTTC
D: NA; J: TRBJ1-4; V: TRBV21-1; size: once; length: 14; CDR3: CASSKGRSNEKLFF; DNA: TGTGCCAGCAGCAAAGGGAGGTCAAATGAAAAACTGTTTTTT
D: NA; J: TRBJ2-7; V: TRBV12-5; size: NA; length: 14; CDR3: CASGASSGSYEQYF; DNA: TGTGCTAGTGGGGCGAGTAGCGGATCCTACGAGCAGTACTTC
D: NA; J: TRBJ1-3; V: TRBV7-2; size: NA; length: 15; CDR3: CASSRRGGSGNTIYF; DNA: TGTGCCAGCAGCCGCCGCGGGGGCTCTGGAAACACCATATATTTT
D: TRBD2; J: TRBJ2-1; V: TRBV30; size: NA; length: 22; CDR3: CAWSVPPWSSGSSDRSPNEQFF; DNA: TGTGCCTGGAGTGTACCCCCTTGGAGTAGCGGGAGTTCGGATAGGAGTCCAAATGAGCAGTTCTTC
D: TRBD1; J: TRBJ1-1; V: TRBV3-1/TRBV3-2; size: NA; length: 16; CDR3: CASSLLGTPGGTEAFF; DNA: TGTGCCAGCAGCCTTCTCGGGACTCCAGGGGGAACTGAAGCTTTCTTT